One and the same sample provided the 30 T cell receptor beta chains below, sequenced in a study of blood T cell repertoires in COVID-19. Measured with immunoSEQ multiplex PCR; TCRdb has only the in-frame clones, and not every one. The sample includes roughly 140,000 clones, around nine tenths seen only once; the top ten take about 2.5%. Source material: peripheral blood. The receptors shown here come from a woman in her 70s with acute or convalescent COVID-19.

This chain connects TRBV2 to TRBJ1-4; no clear D gene. This CDR3 contains 15 residues. Trimming took 1 base from V and 4 from J, leaving 10 bases between them. Per germline, CDR1 SNHLY and CDR2 FYNNEI. CDR3 residues: CASSEELNSNEKLFF. CDR3 DNA: TGTGCCAGCAGTGAAGAACTCAATAGTAATGAAAAACTGTTTTTT.

The gene calls are TRBV11-1 and TRBJ2-1; TRBD1 matches 7 bases. CDR1 and CDR2 (germline): SGHAT, FQDESV (reference sequence). Germline trimming cut 3 bases from V and 5 bases from J; bases unmatched to any gene: 7. The CDR3 contains 15 residues. CDR3 coding DNA: TGTGCCAGCAGCTTTTTACAGGGGCGACACAATGAGCAGTTCTTC. It translates to CASSFLQGRHNEQFF.

The chain combines TRBV18 with TRBJ2-1, with 9 bases fitting TRBD2. Germline values: CDR1 KGHSH, CDR2 LQKENI. The CDR3 runs to 14 residues. V lost 3 bases to trimming and J lost 9 bases; unmatched junction nucleotides: 6. CDR3 amino acids: CASSPTGGRGEQFF. The CDR3 DNA sequence: TGTGCCAGCTCACCGACGGGCGGGAGGGGTGAGCAGTTCTTC. Full variable domain (rest looked up from reference TRBV18 and TRBJ2-1): NAGVMQNPRHLVRRRGQEARLRCSPMKGHSHVYWYRQLPEEGLKFMVYLQKENIIDESGMPKERFSAEFPKEGPSILRIQQVVRGDSAAYFCASSPTGGRGEQFFGPGTRLTVL.

The chain combines TRBV7-8 with TRBJ1-5; 9 nucleotides line up with TRBD1. This CDR3 region has 15 residues. Germline loops: CDR1 SGHVS, CDR2 FQNEAQ. J gave up 5 bases and V 1 base, and 3 bases lay outside the gene matches. CDR3 nucleotides: TGTGCCAGCAGCTTAGACGGGACAGGGTATCAGCCCCAGCATTTT. It is translated as CASSLDGTGYQPQHF.

This clone occurred once. Here the CDR3 reads CASSLVGHSNTEAFF. Here the CDR3 DNA reads TGCGCCAGCAGCTTGGTGGGACACTCGAACACTGAAGCTTTCTTT. V usage is TRBV5-1 and J usage is TRBJ1-1; D may be TRBD1 (6 bases). Trimming pared 0 bases from V and 1 base from J, leaving 10 bases between. The germline gives CDR1 SGHRS, CDR2 YFSETQ. The CDR3 extends over 15 amino acids.

The genes are TRBV18 and TRBJ2-5; D is perhaps TRBD1 (5 bases). The CDR3 contains 14 residues. Germline V CDR1 and CDR2: KGHSH, LQKENI. Trimming stripped 3 bases from V and 7 bases from J, with 15 bases between. CDR3 sequence reads: CASSPSAGQATQYF. CDR3 nucleotide sequence: TGTGCCAGCTCACCGTCGGCAGGGCAGGCGACCCAGTACTTC. Full variable domain (missing parts from reference TRBV18 and TRBJ2-5): NAGVMQNPRHLVRRRGQEARLRCSPMKGHSHVYWYRQLPEEGLKFMVYLQKENIIDESGMPKERFSAEFPKEGPSILRIQQVVRGDSAAYFCASSPSAGQATQYFGPGTRLLVL.

This chain joins TRBV2 and TRBJ2-7; 7 bases match TRBD2. This CDR3 has 14 residues. Germline CDR1 and CDR2: SNHLY and FYNNEI. CDR3 sequence (DNA): TGTGCCAGCAGTCAACAGCGGGGACCGTACGAGCCCAACGTC. Translated, it gives CASSQQRGPYEPNV.

The V and J genes are TRBV29-1 and TRBJ2-3; 9 bases are shared with TRBD1. Germline CDR1 SQVTM, CDR2 ANQGSEA. Trimming cost V 6 bases and J 4 bases; bases outside gene matches: 14. This CDR3 is 16 amino acids long. The CDR3 nucleotides read TGCAGCGTGGGACTACGGCCCGGGACAGGGTCAGATACGCAGTATTTT. It encodes CSVGLRPGTGSDTQYF.

The gene calls are TRBV10-3 and TRBJ2-1, with 10 bases matching TRBD1. Losses at the gene ends were 6 bases for V and 7 bases for J; bases not matched to a gene: 9. The germline V gene has CDR1 ENHRY and CDR2 SYGVKD. The CDR3 spans 15 residues. CDR3: CAIRQGQGLRNEQFF. As DNA, the CDR3 is TGTGCCATCAGACAGGGACAGGGGTTGAGGAATGAGCAGTTCTTC.

The chain uses TRBV4-3 and TRBJ1-2, with D possibly TRBD1 on 5 matching bases. CDR3 length: 14 amino acids. V lost 0 bases to trimming and J lost 4 bases, with 9 bases between them. Germline lookup yields CDR1 LGHNA and CDR2 YSLEER. The chain's CDR3 is CASSQDPRVYGYTF. CDR3 bases: TGCGCCAGCAGCCAAGATCCCAGGGTCTATGGCTACACCTTC.

The V and J genes are TRBV5-5 and TRBJ2-2, with TRBD2 matching 8 bases. The CDR3 has 15 amino acids. The germline gives CDR1 SGHKS, CDR2 YYEKEE (reference sequence). Trimming at V came to 3 bases and at J to 3 bases, leaving 4 bases not matched to a gene. The CDR3 reads CASSSAGAHTGELFF. The CDR3 nucleotides read TGTGCCAGCAGCTCAGCGGGGGCCCACACCGGGGAGCTGTTTTTT.

The genes are TRBV9 and TRBJ2-5, with a possible D match to TRBD1 (6 bases). Trimming shortened V by 0 bases and J by 5 bases, and 14 bases separated the two germline ends. The CDR3 has 15 amino acids. Germline V lookup: CDR1 SGDLS, CDR2 YYNGEE. Here the CDR3 DNA reads TGTGCCAGCAGCGTAGCCGACAGGCTAAGGGAGACCCAGTACTTC. Residues: CASSVADRLRETQYF. The full variable domain, in which reference TRBV9 and TRBJ2-5 provide the parts outside the CDR3, is DSGVTQTPKHLITATGQRVTLRCSPRSGDLSVYWYQQSLDQGLQFLIQYYNGEERAKGNILERFSAQQFPDLHSELNLSSLELGDSALYFCASSVADRLRETQYFGPGTRLLVL.

This clone was seen a single time. The V call is TRBV7-2, the J call TRBJ2-3; TRBD2 is a possible D gene (6 bases). Trimming left V 1 base short and J 0 bases short, with 11 bases between. Germline V gene sequence: CDR1 SGHTA, CDR2 FQGNSA. This CDR3 spans 16 amino acids. CDR3 in amino acids: CASSLEGTVSTDTQYF. The CDR3 DNA follows: TGTGCCAGCAGCTTAGAAGGGACTGTGAGCACAGATACGCAGTATTTT.

The chain links TRBV7-2 to TRBJ2-5; 9 bases fit TRBD1. The CDR3 covers 15 residues. V was pared by 6 bases and J by 2 bases, with 7 bases of the junction left unmatched. Looked up from germline, CDR1 is SGHTA and CDR2 is FQGNSA. The CDR3 protein is CASRYRTGVQETQYF. CDR3 coding DNA: TGTGCCAGCAGGTACAGGACAGGGGTGCAAGAGACCCAGTACTTC.

This chain joins TRBV6-6 and TRBJ1-1; D gene unclear. V lost 6 bases to trimming and J lost 1 base, with 15 bases between them. This CDR3 has 15 amino acids. Germline V gene data show CDR1 as MNHNY and CDR2 as SVGAGI (reference sequence). The CDR3 sequence: CASSQMFPGNTEAFF. Here the CDR3 DNA reads TGTGCCAGCAGCCAAATGTTCCCGGGGAACACTGAAGCTTTCTTT.

V and J are TRBV18 and TRBJ1-3, with a tentative D call TRBD1 (6 bases). CDR3 length: 15 residues. V shed 4 bases and J shed 0 bases, with 10 bases lying between them. The germline gives CDR1 KGHSH, CDR2 LQKENI. The DNA for the CDR3 is TGTGCCAGCTCACGAGGACAGAGCTCTGGAAACACCATATATTTT. Residues: CASSRGQSSGNTIYF.

V gene TRBV28 combines with J gene TRBJ1-5; no reliable D call. CDR1 is MDHEN and CDR2 is SYDVKM in the germline V gene. Trimming left V 6 bases short and J 1 base short, with 13 bases between. This CDR3 has 15 residues. The CDR3 DNA is TGTGCCAGCAGCCTTCGGGGTGTGAGCAATCAGCCCCAGCATTTT. It encodes CASSLRGVSNQPQHF. The full variable domain, its missing parts supplied by reference TRBV28 and TRBJ1-5, is DVKVTQSSRYLVKRTGEKVFLECVQDMDHENMFWYRQDPGLGLRLIYFSYDVKMKEKGDIPEGYSVSREKKERFSLILESASTNQTSMYLCASSLRGVSNQPQHFGDGTRLSIL.

The chain couples TRBV13 to TRBJ1-3; TRBD1 might be the D (6 bases). The CDR3 is made up of 15 amino acids. V lost 5 bases and J lost 2, with 13 bases in between. Per germline, CDR1 PRHDT and CDR2 FYEKMQ (reference sequence). CDR3 in DNA: TGTGCCAGCAGCCCGTCGGGGGGCCCTGGAAACACCATATATTTT. It specifies CASSPSGGPGNTIYF.

The chain carries TRBV3-1 (or the pseudogene TRBV3-2) and TRBJ1-2; 9 positions match TRBD1. Germline-derived CDR1 and CDR2 are LGHDT and YNNKEL (reference sequence). CDR3 length: 14 residues. The ends lost 2 bases at V and 8 bases at J; junction bases unmatched: 6. DNA for the CDR3: TGTGCCAGCAGCCAATTGATCACAGGGGGCGGCTACACCTTC. Its translation: CASSQLITGGGYTF.

Worth noting for this clone: One junction end disagrees with the germline gene, perhaps due to a read error. The J gene is TRBJ2-2, the V gene TRBV7-7; D is uncertain. The CDR3 covers 15 residues. Germline CDR1 SSHAT, CDR2 FNYEAQ (reference sequence). CDR3 protein: CASSPSGLNTGELFF. As DNA, the CDR3 is TGTGCTAGCAGCCCCTCAGGTTTGAACACCGGGGAGCTGTTTTTT.

The CDR3 nucleotides read TGTGCCAGCAAAGCTAGCGGCGGAGAGACCCAGTACTTC. Its translation is CASKASGGETQYF. This chain uses TRBV9 with TRBJ2-5; 7 bases align to TRBD2. J lost 4 bases, V lost 6 bases, and 6 bases had no gene match. Germline loops: CDR1 SGDLS, CDR2 YYNGEE. The CDR3 is 13 residues long.

The V and J genes are TRBV6-1 and TRBJ1-3, with D possibly TRBD1 on 6 matching bases. This CDR3 has 16 amino acids. Per germline, CDR1 MNHNS and CDR2 SASEGT. V dropped 4 bases and J dropped 0 bases, with 13 bases sitting between them. The CDR3 DNA follows: TGTGCCAGCAGTGTCGCGGGGGCATTCTCTGGAAACACCATATATTTT. Translating gives CASSVAGAFSGNTIYF.

On this clone: Because the CDR3's place on the DNA is in doubt, the DNA is left out and the CDR3 is given as listed by TCRdb. The chain joins TRBV28 to TRBJ2-7; the table calls TRBD1, which could not be checked here. CDR1 and CDR2 (germline): MDHEN, SYDVKM. Including both end residues, the CDR3 is 18 amino acids long. CDR3 protein: CASSLFGNGTGKTYEQYV.

In nucleotides, the CDR3 is TGTGCCAGCAGTTACCCAAACACAGATACGCAGTATTTT. It yields the protein CASSYPNTDTQYF. The chain employs TRBV6-5 and TRBJ2-3; D is unclear. The CDR3 runs to 13 residues. Germline-derived CDR1 and CDR2 are MNHEY and SVGAGI. V shed 2 bases and J shed 2 bases, with 5 bases lying between them.

The chain uses TRBV28 and TRBJ1-4; 9 positions match TRBD1. Germline CDR1 is MDHEN and CDR2 is SYDVKM. The CDR3 length is 15 residues. The ends lost 4 bases at V and 5 bases at J; junction bases unmatched: 5. CDR3 sequence: CASSSSGTGNEKLFF. The CDR3 bases are TGTGCCAGCAGTTCCTCCGGGACAGGGAATGAAAAACTGTTTTTT.

The J gene is TRBJ2-1, the V gene TRBV24-1; 11 bases line up with TRBD2. The CDR3 sequence is 16 residues long. Trimming at V came to 3 bases and at J to 8 bases, leaving 8 bases not matched to a gene. Germline values: CDR1 KGHDR, CDR2 SFDVKD. The CDR3 DNA follows: TGTGCCACCAGTGATGTTAGCGGGGGGGCCTGGCATGAGCAGTTCTTC. As protein: CATSDVSGGAWHEQFF.

The CDR3 nucleotides are TGTGCCAGCATAAATGACACGAGGAGGGCTGGGGCCAACGTCCTGACTTTC. The encoded protein is CASINDTRRAGANVLTF. The chain joins TRBV3-1 (or the pseudogene TRBV3-2) to TRBJ2-6, with D tentatively TRBD2 (6 bases). This CDR3 is 17 amino acids long. V was shortened by 7 bases and J by 2 bases, with 18 bases between the two germline ends. The V gene's germline CDR1 is LGHDT and CDR2 YNNKEL (reference sequence).

J is TRBJ1-4 and V is TRBV7-8, with 11 bases fitting TRBD1. With 6 bases clipped from V and 7 bases from J, the junction kept 7 bases outside the gene matches. In germline, CDR1 is SGHVS, CDR2 FQNEAQ. There are 15 residues in the CDR3. The CDR3 here is CASSYGQGAGEKLFF. The CDR3 DNA reads TGTGCCAGCAGTTACGGACAGGGGGCTGGTGAAAAACTGTTTTTT. Variable domain in full (rest from reference TRBV7-8 and TRBJ1-4): GAGVSQSPRYKVAKRGQDVALRCDPISGHVSLFWYQQALGQGPEFLTYFQNEAQLDKSGLPSDRFFAERPEGSVSTLKIQRTQQEDSAVYLCASSYGQGAGEKLFFGSGTQLSVL.

The chain carries TRBV27 and TRBJ1-6; D might be TRBD1 (6 bases). Germline V gene sequence: CDR1 MNHEY, CDR2 SMNVEV (reference sequence). The CDR3 extends over 14 amino acids. The V end was cut by 4 bases, the J end by 6 bases, with 10 bases between. The CDR3 loop is CASSYGGSNSPLHF. The DNA for the CDR3 is TGTGCCAGCAGTTATGGGGGCTCTAATTCACCCCTCCACTTT.

The chain is built from TRBV7-2 and TRBJ1-1, with D hard to call. CDR3 size: 12 residues. V gave up 5 bases and J gave up 8 bases, with 12 bases separating them. Looked up from germline, CDR1 is SGHTA and CDR2 is FQGNSA. CDR3 protein: CASSLQRVEAFF. CDR3 DNA sequence: TGTGCCAGCAGCCTCCAGAGGGTGGAAGCTTTCTTT.